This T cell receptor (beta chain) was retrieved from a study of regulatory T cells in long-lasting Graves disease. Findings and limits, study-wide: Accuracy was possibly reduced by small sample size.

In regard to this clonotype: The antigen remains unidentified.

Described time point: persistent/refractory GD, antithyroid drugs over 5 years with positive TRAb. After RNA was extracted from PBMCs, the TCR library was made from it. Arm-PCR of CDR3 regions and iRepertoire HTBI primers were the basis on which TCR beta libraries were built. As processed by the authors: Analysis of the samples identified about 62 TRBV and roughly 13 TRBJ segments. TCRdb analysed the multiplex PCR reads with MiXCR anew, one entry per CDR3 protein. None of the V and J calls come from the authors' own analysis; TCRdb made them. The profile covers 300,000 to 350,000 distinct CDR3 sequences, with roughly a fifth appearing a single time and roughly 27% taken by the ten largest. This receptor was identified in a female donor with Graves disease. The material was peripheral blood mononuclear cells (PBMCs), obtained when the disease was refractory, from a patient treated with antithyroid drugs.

Written as DNA, the CDR3 is TGCAGCCCCATCTCGCCGACTAGCGGGGGCAATGAGCAGTTCTTC. Translated: CSPISPTSGGNEQFF. The chain combines TRBV20-1 with TRBJ2-5; TRBD2 matches 12 bases. The J call may be in error: the DNA end matches TRBJ2-1 better. CDR1 is DFQATT and CDR2 is SNEGSKA in the germline V gene (reference sequence). This CDR3 has 15 amino acids.